Presented here are 27 T cell receptor beta chains from one specimen sequenced in a study of cytomegalovirus exposure and HLA in healthy donors. The PCR employed 60 Vbeta primers together with 13 Jbeta primers. TCRdb's table, derived via immunoSEQ multiplex PCR, lists solely in-frame clones and lacks some. The sample holds under 200,000 clones; approximately 75% are singletons and the top ten take approximately 1.5%. The material sequenced was PBMCs. Source of these receptors: a girl between 5 and 17 years old in good health and CMV-seronegative.

The rearrangement uses TRBV13 and TRBJ1-4, with 9 bases that match TRBD1. Germline CDR1 PRHDT, CDR2 FYEKMQ (reference sequence). V was pared by 3 bases and J by 0 bases, with 2 bases of the junction left unmatched. The CDR3 consists of 16 residues. The CDR3 loop is CASSLGQGATNEKLFF. The CDR3 region has the DNA TGTGCCAGCAGCTTGGGACAGGGTGCAACTAATGAAAAACTGTTTTTT.

CDR3 sequence: CASSSQGTQYF. CDR3 nucleotides: TGTGCCAGCAGTTCCCAGGGGACCCAGTACTTC. The chain combines TRBV6-5 with TRBJ2-5; weak D call: TRBD1 (5 bases). V lost 4 bases and J 7 bases, leaving 7 bases between the germline ends. The germline V gene has CDR1 MNHEY and CDR2 SVGAGI. The CDR3 totals 11 residues.

On this clone: The sample has other DNA sequences that encode this CDR3 too. The genes are TRBV28 and TRBJ2-5; no clear D. Trimming took 3 bases from V and 5 from J, leaving 4 bases between them. Looked up from germline, CDR1 is MDHEN and CDR2 is SYDVKM. The CDR3 length is 11 residues. The CDR3 DNA follows: TGTGCCAGCAGTTTCGGGGAGACCCAGTACTTC. Translating it yields CASSFGETQYF.

The J gene is TRBJ2-1, the V gene TRBV7-7; 11 bases line up with TRBD2. This CDR3 is 17 amino acids long. Germline V CDR1 and CDR2: SSHAT, FNYEAQ (reference sequence). V dropped 1 base and J dropped 10; count of bases not matched to a gene: 12. As DNA, the CDR3 is TGTGCCAGCAGCTTAGTTTCGACTAGCGGGGCGTCACGGGAGCAGTTCTTC. Its protein is CASSLVSTSGASREQFF.

This clone showed up just a few times. The chain carries TRBV6-1 and TRBJ1-5; no clear D. The CDR3 is 13 residues long. The V gene lost 5 bases and the J gene lost 5 bases, with 10 bases spanning the gap. Germline CDR1 reads MNHNS; CDR2 reads SASEGT. The CDR3 region has the DNA TGTGCCAGCAGTTATGCCCCGGATCAGCCCCAGCATTTT. Amino acids: CASSYAPDQPQHF.

The chain uses TRBV5-6 and TRBJ2-7; 7 nucleotides line up with TRBD1. The CDR3 extends over 14 amino acids. Germline V CDR1 and CDR2: SGHDT, YYEEEE. Losses at the gene ends were 0 bases for V and 6 bases for J; bases not matched to a gene: 6. The CDR3 protein is CASSLGDSTFEQYF. For the CDR3, the DNA is TGTGCCAGCAGCTTGGGGGACAGTACGTTCGAGCAGTACTTC.

The V gene is TRBV9, the J gene TRBJ2-1, with D tentatively TRBD2 (10 bases). This CDR3 region has 20 residues. The germline V and J ends were trimmed by 3 bases and 4 bases, with 29 bases remaining between them. CDR1 is SGDLS, CDR2 YYNGEE, per germline. The CDR3 loop reads CASSAPRGTGLLAGYNEQFF. DNA for the CDR3: TGTGCCAGCAGCGCCCCCCGGGGGACAGGGTTACTAGCGGGATACAATGAGCAGTTCTTC.

With respect to this clone: A junction boundary mismatches the germline segment, possibly from a read error. The rearrangement joins TRBV7-7 to TRBJ2-7, with 15 bases lining up with TRBD2. Germline loops: CDR1 SSHAT, CDR2 FNYEAQ (reference sequence). This CDR3 has 16 amino acids. CDR3 region: CASSPGLAGGIYEQYF. DNA for the CDR3: TGTGCTAGCAGCCCGGGACTAGCGGGGGGTATCTACGAGCAGTACTTC. Filled out from reference TRBV7-7 and TRBJ2-7, the complete variable domain reads GAGVSQSPRYKVTKRGQDVTLRCDPISSHATLYWYQQALGQGPEFLTYFNYEAQPDKSGLPSDRFSAERPEGSISTLTIQRTEQRDSAMYRCASSPGLAGGIYEQYFGPGTRLTVT.

The rearrangement links TRBV7-9 to TRBJ2-1, with a tentative D call TRBD2 (7 bases). Deletions cut 3 bases from V and 1 base from J, with 13 bases between. The CDR3 runs 16 residues. CDR1 and CDR2 from the germline V gene are SEHNR and FQNEAQ (reference sequence). The CDR3 reads CASSFWEGGSYNEQFF. CDR3 in DNA: TGTGCCAGCAGCTTTTGGGAGGGGGGGTCCTACAATGAGCAGTTCTTC.

The V call is TRBV29-1, the J call TRBJ2-1, with 9 nucleotides matching TRBD2. Germline V gene lookup returns CDR1 SQVTM and CDR2 ANQGSEA. This CDR3 has 15 amino acids. Trimming removed 6 bases from V and 2 bases from J; junction bases left unmatched: 8. The CDR3 loop reads CSVVSGGLPYNEQFF. CDR3 coding DNA: TGCAGCGTCGTAAGCGGGGGGCTCCCCTACAATGAGCAGTTCTTC.

On this clone itself: At the DNA level, this CDR3 is encoded by other sequences in the same sample as well. This rearrangement joins TRBV4-1 to TRBJ1-2; the D is unclear. The germline gives CDR1 MGHRA, CDR2 YSYEKL. V shed 0 bases and J shed 5 bases, with 10 bases lying between them. There are 14 residues in the CDR3. The CDR3 is CASSQDGGVYGYTF. In DNA form, the CDR3 reads TGCGCCAGCAGCCAAGACGGTGGAGTATATGGCTACACCTTC.

The rearrangement uses TRBV19 and TRBJ1-2; tentative D call: TRBD1 (5 bases). V was cut by 3 bases and J by 6 bases, with 8 bases left in between. CDR3 length: 12 residues. Looked up from germline, CDR1 is LNHDA and CDR2 is SQIVND (reference sequence). The CDR3 region is CASSMRGDGYTF. In nucleotides, the CDR3 is TGTGCCAGTAGTATGCGGGGCGATGGCTACACCTTC. The variable domain in full, with the rest retrieved from reference TRBV19 and TRBJ1-2, is DGGITQSPKYLFRKEGQNVTLSCEQNLNHDAMYWYRQDPGQGLRLIYYSQIVNDFQKGDIAEGYSVSREKKESFPLTVTSAQKNPTAFYLCASSMRGDGYTFGSGTRLTVV.

The chain couples TRBV18 to TRBJ2-2; 8 bases match TRBD1. J gave up 3 bases and V 3 bases, and 3 bases lay outside the gene matches. This CDR3 is 15 amino acids long. CDR1 and CDR2 from the germline V gene are KGHSH and LQKENI. This CDR3 is CASSPTTGDTGELFF. In DNA form, the CDR3 reads TGTGCCAGCTCACCGACGACAGGGGACACCGGGGAGCTGTTTTTT.

The chain couples TRBV6-5 to TRBJ1-2, with D hard to call. Trimming stripped 7 bases from V and 4 bases from J, with 13 bases between. The CDR3 totals 13 residues. The germline V gene encodes CDR1 MNHEY and CDR2 SVGAGI. The CDR3 DNA follows: TGTGCCAGCACCCTAGCCCTCGGCTATGGCTACACCTTC. This encodes CASTLALGYGYTF.

The chain is built from TRBV5-4 and TRBJ2-5; TRBD2 is a possible D gene (5 bases). The DNA matches TRBJ2-7 better at its end, which makes the J call doubtful. The CDR3 is made up of 12 amino acids. Germline V lookup: CDR1 SGHNT, CDR2 YYREEE (reference sequence). The CDR3 sequence: CASSFGDGEQYF. The CDR3 nucleotides are TGTGCCAGCAGCTTCGGGGATGGCGAGCAGTACTTC.

The chain joins TRBV7-9 to TRBJ1-2, with no clear D. Germline assignment: CDR1 SEHNR and CDR2 FQNEAQ (reference sequence). CDR3 length: 12 amino acids. V lost 6 bases and J 6 bases, leaving 11 bases between the germline ends. This chain's CDR3 is CASRNVGDGYTF. The DNA of the CDR3 is TGTGCCAGCAGAAACGTAGGAGATGGCTACACCTTC.

V is TRBV13 and J is TRBJ2-1, with D possibly being TRBD1 (5 bases). CDR1 and CDR2 from the germline V gene are PRHDT and FYEKMQ (reference sequence). The CDR3 extends over 17 amino acids. Trimming took 3 bases from V and 9 from J, leaving 24 bases between them. This CDR3 reads CASSFIKSGAYRTEQFF. CDR3 DNA: TGTGCCAGCAGCTTCATCAAGTCTGGGGCCTACCGGACTGAGCAGTTCTTC.

J is TRBJ1-1 and V is TRBV4-2; D perhaps matches TRBD1 (5 bases). Germline-derived CDR1 and CDR2 are LGHNA and YNFKEQ. V dropped 3 bases and J dropped 5 bases, with 13 bases sitting between them. The CDR3 length is 14 residues. CDR3 loop: CASSHPDGGTEAFF. The CDR3 nucleotides are TGTGCCAGCAGCCACCCGGACGGGGGGACTGAAGCTTTCTTT.

This rearrangement joins TRBV7-9 to TRBJ2-1, with TRBD2 matching 7 bases. Germline CDR1 SEHNR, CDR2 FQNEAQ (reference sequence). The CDR3 contains 16 residues. The junction had 9 bases not matched to a gene; V was cut back by 0 bases and J by 7 bases. CDR3 DNA sequence: TGTGCCAGCAGCTTAGCGACGGGGGGTCGAAGTAATGAGCAGTTCTTC. Protein sequence: CASSLATGGRSNEQFF. Combining the CDR3 with reference TRBV7-9 and TRBJ2-1 gives the whole variable domain DTGVSQNPRHKITKRGQNVTFRCDPISEHNRLYWYRQTLGQGPEFLTYFQNEAQLEKSRLLSDRFSAERPKGSFSTLEIQRTEQGDSAMYLCASSLATGGRSNEQFFGPGTRLTVL.

The CDR3 DNA reads as TGTGCCAGCAGCTTAGTGCAGGGCAAGGATGGCTACACCTTC. Its translation is CASSLVQGKDGYTF. The chain combines TRBV7-2 with TRBJ1-2; maybe TRBD1 (5 bases). The CDR3 has 14 amino acids. Trimming shortened V by 1 base and J by 6 bases, and 12 bases separated the two germline ends. Germline V gives CDR1 SGHTA, CDR2 FQGNSA. The whole variable domain, filled in from reference TRBV7-2 and TRBJ1-2, reads GAGVSQSPSNKVTEKGKDVELRCDPISGHTALYWYRQSLGQGLEFLIYFQGNSAPDKSGLPSDRFSAERTGGSVSTLTIQRTQQEDSAVYLCASSLVQGKDGYTFGSGTRLTVV.

V usage is TRBV29-1 and J usage is TRBJ1-1; D not certain. CDR3 length equals 13 residues. V was clipped by 2 bases and J by 11 bases, with 18 bases between them. From germline, CDR1 is SQVTM and CDR2 ANQGSEA. In nucleotides, the CDR3 is TGCAGCGTTGAAAGGATGGAACGAACTAGGGCTTTCTTT. Protein product: CSVERMERTRAFF.

This clone was observed a few times. The J gene is TRBJ1-3, the V gene TRBV2, with unresolved D. The V end was cut by 3 bases, the J end by 2 bases, with 14 bases between. CDR3 length equals 16 residues. The germline gives CDR1 SNHLY, CDR2 FYNNEI. CDR3 sequence: CASSDLEARAGNTIYF. In DNA, the CDR3 is TGTGCCAGCAGTGATCTGGAGGCCCGAGCTGGAAACACCATATATTTT.

J is TRBJ2-7 and V is TRBV2; 12 bases match TRBD1. The CDR3 is 14 residues long. J lost 7 bases, V lost 3 bases, and 4 bases had no gene match. Germline values: CDR1 SNHLY, CDR2 FYNNEI. CDR3 protein: CASSEGQGASEQYF. The CDR3 DNA reads as TGTGCCAGCAGTGAGGGACAGGGGGCGAGTGAGCAGTACTTC. Based on the CDR3 plus reference TRBV2 and TRBJ2-7, the full variable domain is EPEVTQTPSHQVTQMGQEVILRCVPISNHLYFYWYRQILGQKVEFLVSFYNNEISEKSEIFDDQFSVERPDGSNFTLKIRSTKLEDSAMYFCASSEGQGASEQYFGPGTRLTVT.

The J gene is TRBJ2-2, the V gene TRBV9; 8 bases match TRBD2. V shed 1 base and J 5 bases; nucleotides not matched to a gene: 4. Germline V gene sequence: CDR1 SGDLS, CDR2 YYNGEE. CDR3 length: 15 amino acids. The CDR3 DNA reads TGTGCCAGCAGCGTAAGTCTAGCGGGTACCGGGGAGCTGTTTTTT. Translation gives CASSVSLAGTGELFF.

V and J are TRBV5-6 and TRBJ1-2, with D tentatively TRBD1 (6 bases). This CDR3 has 14 amino acids. V shed 4 bases and J shed 6 bases, with 16 bases lying between them. The germline CDR1 and CDR2 sequences are SGHDT and YYEEEE. This chain's CDR3 is CASSPWDIGNGYTF. The DNA of the CDR3 is TGTGCCAGCAGCCCATGGGACATTGGGAATGGCTACACCTTC.

The chain recombines TRBV19 with TRBJ2-7; TRBD1 is a possible D gene (5 bases). The CDR3 runs 13 residues. The ends were cut back, 7 bases at V and 0 bases at J, with 10 bases in the middle. Germline CDR1 is LNHDA and CDR2 is SQIVND (reference sequence). CDR3 coding DNA: TGTGCCAGTAATCAGGGTCACTCCTACGAGCAGTACTTC. Amino acids: CASNQGHSYEQYF. Full variable domain (outside the CDR3, taken from reference TRBV19 and TRBJ2-7): DGGITQSPKYLFRKEGQNVTLSCEQNLNHDAMYWYRQDPGQGLRLIYYSQIVNDFQKGDIAEGYSVSREKKESFPLTVTSAQKNPTAFYLCASNQGHSYEQYFGPGTRLTVT.

The chain recombines TRBV7-9 with TRBJ1-4, with TRBD1 matching over 8 bases. The CDR3 loop spans 13 amino acids. Trimming cost V 6 bases and J 5 bases; bases outside gene matches: 2. Germline CDR1 is SEHNR and CDR2 is FQNEAQ (reference sequence). The CDR3 region has the DNA TGTGCCAGCAGTAGACAGGGGAATGAAAAACTGTTTTTT. It specifies CASSRQGNEKLFF.